This T cell receptor (beta chain) stems from a study of post-analysis software for immune sequencing data. Study findings and constraints: TRBV5-6, TRBV5-1 and TRBV20-1 belonged to a set of roughly five TRBV segments that were more frequent in patients than controls.

To note about this clonotype: What it binds is not known.

Unique-molecular-identifier-tagged TCR beta cDNA libraries were used. TCRdb reprocessed the PCR reads via MiXCR and lists one record per CDR3 protein. The sample shows 400,000 to 500,000 distinct CDR3 sequences, approximately 37% of them seen only once. This CDR3 spans 16 amino acids. Germline values: CDR1 ENHRY, CDR2 SYGVKD. V lost 3 bases to trimming and J lost 6 bases, with 18 bases between them. Sequenced input: blood. The chain uses TRBV10-3 and TRBJ2-1; D tentatively reads TRBD1 or TRBD2 (7 bases each). The receptor was isolated from a girl aged 2 to 9 with multiple sclerosis. The CDR3 region has the DNA TGTGCCATCAGTGATCAGGGGGGGCAGGCGGGCAATGAGCAGTTCTTC. Protein sequence: CAISDQGGQAGNEQFF.